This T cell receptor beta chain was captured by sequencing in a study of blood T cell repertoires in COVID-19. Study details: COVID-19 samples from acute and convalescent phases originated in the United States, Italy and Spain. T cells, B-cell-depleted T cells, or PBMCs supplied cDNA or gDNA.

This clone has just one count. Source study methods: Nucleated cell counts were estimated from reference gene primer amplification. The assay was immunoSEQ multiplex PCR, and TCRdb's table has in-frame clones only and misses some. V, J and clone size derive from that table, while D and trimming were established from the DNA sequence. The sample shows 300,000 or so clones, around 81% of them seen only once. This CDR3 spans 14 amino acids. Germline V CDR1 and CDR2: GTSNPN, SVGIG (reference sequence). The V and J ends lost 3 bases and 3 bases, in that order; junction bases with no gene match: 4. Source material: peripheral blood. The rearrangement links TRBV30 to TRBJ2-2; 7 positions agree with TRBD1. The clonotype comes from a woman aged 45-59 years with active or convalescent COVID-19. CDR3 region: CAWSRGGYTGELFF. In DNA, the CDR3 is TGTGCCTGGAGCCGAGGGGGCTACACCGGGGAGCTGTTTTTT.